The T cell receptor (beta chain) described here comes from a study of shared T cell receptors in the human thymus. Clones were read by immunoSEQ multiplex PCR, and TCRdb kept only the in-frame ones, dropping some. The table lists 720,000 or so clones, approximately 85% of them singletons. This CDR3 has 12 amino acids. Looked up from germline, CDR1 is MNHNY and CDR2 is SVGAGI (reference sequence). V was clipped by 3 bases and J by 7 bases, with 10 bases between them. The same sample was also used in a study of human thymus T cells. That work contributes: It was healthy Finnish infants having corrective surgery for congenital heart defects who were the donors. Resections that were taken during corrective heart surgery supplied the thymus tissue. Both thymic and peripheral blood repertoires showed apparently biased V and J usage. Overlap was high between thymic repertoires from unrelated individuals, as reported in related research.

The gene calls are TRBV6-6 and TRBJ2-7; D may be TRBD2 (6 bases). The receptor comes from a girl under three years old with a congenital heart defect. The sample consisted of thymocytes. This CDR3 is CASSYLGSEQYF. The CDR3 DNA is TGTGCCAGCAGTTATCTCGGGAGTGAGCAGTACTTC.